Detailed here is one T cell receptor (beta chain). Its antigen is unknown. The sample comes from a study of molecular identifiers for immune sequencing clone quantification. About the study: Four portions were sequenced after RNA from roughly 18,000 or 92,000 naive CD8 cells was split five ways in replicates. Study results and limitations: For effector cells, clones above 20 RNA copies held over 97% of molecules; for naive cells, under 1%.

Via MiXCR, TCRdb re-called the PCR reads, giving one row per CDR3 protein. The top ten hold about 0.84% of the sample, which has more than 550,000 distinct CDR3 sequences, roughly 23% seen once. With 10%, 30% or 50% of RNA, about 19,000 to 1,000,000 naive CD8 T cells were sequenced. Researchers sorted naive CD8 T cells as cells that were CD8+CD4-CCR7+CD45RA+. Source material: naive CD8+ T cells from blood, with Jurkat cell RNA spiked in. Subset denoted: FACS-sorted CD8+CD4-CCR7+CD45RA+ naive T cells. The sequence came from a human donor in good health. Some libraries in this study had Jurkat cell RNA spiked in.

The CDR3 loop reads CASGRANSPLHF. CDR3 DNA sequence: TGTGCCAGCGGCAGGGCTAATTCACCCCTCCACTTT. The V and J genes are TRBV5-4 and TRBJ1-6, with D perhaps TRBD1 (5 bases). V was pared by 7 bases and J by 6 bases, with 8 bases between. The CDR3 covers 12 residues. Germline assignment: CDR1 SGHNT and CDR2 YYREEE (reference sequence).